A single sample is the source of the 9 T cell receptor beta chains below, sequenced in a study of Graves' ophthalmopathy and Graves' hyperthyroidism. Using RNA transcripts, the TCR beta CDR3 regions were amplified. First-round RT-PCR relied on HTBI primers, and a second-round multiplex PCR came next. TCRdb re-derived calls from the multiplex PCR reads in MiXCR, one entry per CDR3 protein. The sample holds about 410,000 distinct CDR3 sequences, about 16% seen once. The material sequenced was peripheral blood. These receptors were taken from a woman in her late teens or twenties with Graves' ophthalmopathy.

The V call is TRBV6-2 or TRBV6-3, the J call TRBJ2-2, with D perhaps TRBD1 (5 bases). V was clipped by 0 bases and J by 2 bases, with 7 bases between them. Germline CDR1 reads MNHEY; CDR2 reads SVGEGT. The CDR3 is 15 amino acids. This CDR3 reads CASSYSQGNTGELFF. The CDR3 DNA is TGTGCCAGCAGTTACTCGCAGGGCAACACCGGGGAGCTGTTTTTT.

This clonotype was found many times. The J gene is TRBJ1-1, the V gene TRBV7-2, with a tentative D call TRBD1 (6 bases). Trimming took 5 bases from V and 2 from J, leaving 15 bases between them. Germline CDR1 reads SGHTA; CDR2 reads FQGNSA. CDR3 length: 15 amino acids. CDR3 DNA sequence: TGTGCCAGCAGCCCTAACCAGGGGTTAAACACTGAAGCTTTCTTT. Amino acids: CASSPNQGLNTEAFF. Variable domain in full (rest from reference TRBV7-2 and TRBJ1-1): GAGVSQSPSNKVTEKGKDVELRCDPISGHTALYWYRQSLGQGLEFLIYFQGNSAPDKSGLPSDRFSAERTGGSVSTLTIQRTQQEDSAVYLCASSPNQGLNTEAFFGQGTRLTVV.

This clonotype was counted many times. This sequence joins TRBV20-1 and TRBJ2-3; D possibly corresponds to TRBD2 (5 bases). The germline gives CDR1 DFQATT, CDR2 SNEGSKA (reference sequence). The CDR3 has 14 amino acids. The V end lost 6 bases, the J end lost 2 bases, and 15 bases lay between the germline ends. Written as DNA, the CDR3 is TGCAGTGCCTCGGAGGCAACTTTCACAGATACGCAGTATTTT. This gives the protein CSASEATFTDTQYF.

This clonotype was counted many times. One end of the junction is discordant with germline, which a read error may explain. This rearrangement joins TRBV2 to TRBJ2-4; D perhaps matches TRBD2 (6 bases). The V gene's germline CDR1 is SNHLY and CDR2 FYNNEI. The CDR3 runs to 12 residues. The CDR3 DNA sequence: TGTGCCAGCGGGGGGACCAGAAACACTCAGTACTTC. It specifies CASGGTRNTQYF.

This clonotype was seen ten or more times. The J gene is TRBJ2-7, the V gene TRBV2; 7 bases align to TRBD1. The CDR3 loop spans 14 amino acids. The V gene's germline CDR1 is SNHLY and CDR2 FYNNEI. The V and J ends lost 1 base and 3 bases, in that order; junction bases with no gene match: 3. The CDR3 nucleotides are TGTGCCAGCAGTGAAGGGGCAGGGGGCTACGAGCAGTACTTC. Its translation: CASSEGAGGYEQYF.

This clonotype has a count of ten or more. The chain is built from TRBV6-1 and TRBJ2-4, with 7 bases aligning to TRBD2. This CDR3 spans 16 amino acids. V was pared by 3 bases and J by 0 bases, with 5 bases of the junction left unmatched. CDR1 MNHNS and CDR2 SASEGT come from the germline V gene. The CDR3 DNA follows: TGTGCCAGCAGTGAGGGAGGGTTGGGAGCCAAAAACATTCAGTACTTC. This translates into CASSEGGLGAKNIQYF.

The chain employs TRBV3-1 and TRBJ2-5; TRBD1 might be the D (5 bases). V gave up 4 bases and J gave up 3 bases, with 9 bases separating them. This CDR3 has 13 amino acids. The germline gives CDR1 LGHDT, CDR2 YNNKEL (reference sequence). CDR3 in amino acids: CASSLWGEETQYF. CDR3 DNA: TGTGCCAGCAGCCTCTGGGGCGAAGAGACCCAGTACTTC.

This clonotype was recorded at least ten times. The CDR3 protein is CASSPGTFEAFF. The CDR3 region has the DNA TGTGCCAGCAGCCCCGGGACTTTCGAAGCTTTCTTT. This chain links TRBV7-2 with TRBJ1-1; TRBD1 might be the D (5 bases). The CDR3 is made up of 12 amino acids. Deletions cut 5 bases from V and 8 bases from J, with 12 bases between. Germline CDR1 reads SGHTA; CDR2 reads FQGNSA.

This clonotype was counted at least ten times. This chain uses TRBV28 with TRBJ2-7, with 9 bases fitting TRBD1. This CDR3 contains 15 residues. The germline V gene has CDR1 MDHEN and CDR2 SYDVKM. Germline trimming cut 4 bases from V and 7 bases from J; bases unmatched to any gene: 11. CDR3 loop: CASSSPGQGQREQYF. Written as DNA, the CDR3 is TGTGCCAGCAGTTCCCCCGGACAGGGGCAGAGGGAGCAGTACTTC.